These T cell receptor beta chains were read from a single sample in a study of tumor-infiltrating lymphocytes in primary liver carcinoma. TCRdb reprocessed the multiplex PCR reads via MiXCR and lists one record per CDR3 protein. In the table there are about 100,000 distinct CDR3 sequences, approximately 70% of which are singletons. The sample was liver tumor tissue from sampling region 2. The receptors come from a woman aged 55-75 years with primary liver carcinoma and hepatitis B virus infection. The CDR3 runs from the conserved cysteine through the conserved F or W. The D gene is left open where the match is weak. Not every row has a clone size; where given, it reads once, few, many or a size class.

cdr3_nt	cdr3_aa	d_call	clone_size	j_call	v_call
TGTGCCAGCCCGTCCCTAGCGGGAGCCGACAATGAGCAGTTCTTC	CASPSLAGADNEQFF	TRBD2	.	TRBJ2-1	TRBV18
TGCGCCAGCAGCTTAGCCAGGGGGAATCGGGGTGAAAAACTGTTTTTT	CASSLARGNRGEKLFF	TRBD1	.	TRBJ1-4	TRBV5-1
TGCACCAGCAGCTGGGGACAGGGAATTGGCGAGCAGTACTTC	CTSSWGQGIGEQYF	TRBD1	.	TRBJ2-7	TRBV5-1
TGTGCCAGCATCGCGGAAGGGGTACCCTACGAGCAGTACTTC	CASIAEGVPYEQYF	.	.	TRBJ2-7	TRBV28
TGTGCCAGCAGCTTACAGGGATACACTGAAGCTTTCTTT	CASSLQGYTEAFF	.	many	TRBJ1-1	TRBV5-5
TGTGCCAGCAGCCGACCTAGCGGGCACTCCTACGAGCAGTACTTC	CASSRPSGHSYEQYF	TRBD2	.	TRBJ2-7	TRBV7-9
TGTGCCAGCACCTTGGCAATGGGGAGAAGGAACACAGATATGCAGTATTTT	CASTLAMGRRNTDMQYF	.	once	TRBJ2-3	TRBV11-2
TGTGCCAGCTCCCGTGGACTCAGCGCAGATACGCAGTATTTT	CASSRGLSADTQYF	.	.	TRBJ2-3	TRBV18
TGTGCCAGCAGCCCGACCCGGTTACAGCGGGCAGATACGCAGTATTTT	CASSPTRLQRADTQYF	.	.	TRBJ2-3	TRBV11-2
TGTGCCAGCAGTACGGACAGGTCCAAGGCCCAGTACTTC	CASSTDRSKAQYF	TRBD1	few	TRBJ2-5	TRBV12-3/TRBV12-4
TGTGCCAGCATCGTAGGGATTGAGCTCTACAATGAGCAGTTCTTC	CASIVGIELYNEQFF	.	.	TRBJ2-1	TRBV28
TGTACAAGCAGTTACTCGAGTGGCAGAACTGGTTTTGGCTACACCTTC	CTSSYSSGRTGFGYTF	.	.	TRBJ1-2	TRBV6-6
TGTGCCAGCGGTGAACGACAGGGTTACGAGCAGTGCTTC	CASGERQGYEQCF	TRBD1	.	TRBJ2-7	TRBV6-1
TGCAGCGTTGGGTGGGGGGCCGGGGCACAAGAGACCCAGTACTTC	CSVGWGAGAQETQYF	.	.	TRBJ2-5	TRBV29-1
TGTGTCAGCAGCTTAGAAGGGAAGACCGAAGCTTTCTTT	CVSSLEGKTEAFF	.	.	TRBJ1-1	TRBV11-2
TGTGCCAGCAGCCCCCCCGGCGGGGGGCAGTATTTT	CASSPPGGGQYF	TRBD2	.	TRBJ2-3	TRBV7-9
TGTGCCAGTAGTATAGAAGGGAGAGGCAATCAGCCCCAGCATTTT	CASSIEGRGNQPQHF	.	.	TRBJ1-5	TRBV19
TGTGCCAGCGGACAGGGTCATGGCTACACCTTC	CASGQGHGYTF	TRBD1	.	TRBJ1-2	TRBV11-2